These 29 T cell receptor beta chains share one sample of origin, sequenced in a study of OX40 agonist ivuxolimab in advanced cancers. Sequencing used immunoSEQ multiplex PCR; TCRdb keeps in-frame clones, though not all of them. The data show tens of thousands of clones, around 86% seen once. Source: CD4+ or CD8+ T cells sorted from blood, taken in a trial of the OX40 agonist ivuxolimab. These receptors were collected from an adult with an advanced solid tumor such as melanoma, head and neck, liver or kidney cancer.

This rearrangement joins TRBV28 to TRBJ1-1, with no clear D. The germline V gene encodes CDR1 MDHEN and CDR2 SYDVKM. Between the trimmed V and J ends, which lost 5 bases and 10 bases, there was a span of 8 bases. The CDR3 length is 10 residues. The DNA of the CDR3 is TGTGCCAGCAGTCTAGAATCAGCTTTCTTT. It yields the protein CASSLESAFF.

The J gene is TRBJ1-2, the V gene TRBV4-1, with D maybe TRBD1 (6 bases). Germline CDR1 reads MGHRA; CDR2 reads YSYEKL. V lost 5 bases and J 5 bases, leaving 12 bases between the germline ends. The CDR3 sequence is 13 residues long. For the CDR3, the DNA is TGCGCCAGCAGCGGATACAGGGAATATGGCTACACCTTC. Translating gives CASSGYREYGYTF.

The rearrangement links TRBV10-3 to TRBJ1-2; D unclear. This CDR3 contains 15 residues. Germline values: CDR1 ENHRY, CDR2 SYGVKD. V was pared by 1 base and J by 4 bases, with 13 bases between. CDR3 nucleotide sequence: TGTGCCATCAGTGAGTTGGCCAAGTTCCTCTATGGCTACACCTTC. Residues: CAISELAKFLYGYTF.

The chain combines TRBV29-1 with TRBJ2-3; D may be TRBD2 (6 bases). The CDR3 extends over 11 amino acids. Looked up from germline, CDR1 is SQVTM and CDR2 is ANQGSEA. The V and J ends lost 8 bases and 7 bases respectively, with 13 bases between them. CDR3 in amino acids: CSSGEVYTQYF. The CDR3, as DNA: TGCAGCTCGGGAGAGGTATATACGCAGTATTTT.

The chain has TRBV19 and TRBJ1-5; D is perhaps TRBD1 (6 bases). CDR3 length equals 14 residues. The ends were cut back, 3 bases at V and 5 bases at J, with 11 bases in the middle. Per the germline V gene, CDR1 is LNHDA and CDR2 is SQIVND (reference sequence). The CDR3 loop reads CASSIGQPHQPQHF. CDR3 sequence (DNA): TGTGCCAGTAGTATTGGACAGCCACATCAGCCCCAGCATTTT.

The chain uses TRBV6-5 and TRBJ1-6, with TRBD1 as a possible D gene (6 bases). There are 15 residues in the CDR3. Germline V gene sequence: CDR1 MNHEY, CDR2 SVGAGI. V lost 4 bases to trimming and J lost 5 bases, with 12 bases between them. CDR3 bases: TGTGCCAGCAGTTGGAGTAGGACAGATAATTCACCCCTCCACTTT. This translates into CASSWSRTDNSPLHF.

The J gene is TRBJ1-1, the V gene TRBV7-8; TRBD1 matches at 7 bases. Germline V lookup: CDR1 SGHVS, CDR2 FQNEAQ. The CDR3 is 15 amino acids. The junction had 5 bases not matched to a gene; V was cut back by 4 bases and J by 0 bases. The CDR3, as DNA: TGTGCCAGCAGCTCGGGACAGAAGATGAACACTGAAGCTTTCTTT. Its protein product is CASSSGQKMNTEAFF. The full variable domain, with the rest looked up from reference TRBV7-8 and TRBJ1-1, is GAGVSQSPRYKVAKRGQDVALRCDPISGHVSLFWYQQALGQGPEFLTYFQNEAQLDKSGLPSDRFFAERPEGSVSTLKIQRTQQEDSAVYLCASSSGQKMNTEAFFGQGTRLTVV.

The chain's CDR3 is CASSWGQGTEAFF. In nucleotides, the CDR3 is TGTGCCAGCAGTTGGGGACAGGGGACTGAAGCTTTCTTT. This chain joins TRBV27 and TRBJ1-1; 10 bases align to TRBD1. From germline, CDR1 is MNHEY and CDR2 SMNVEV (reference sequence). This CDR3 has 13 residues. The J segment lost 5 bases and the V segment lost 4 bases, leaving 1 base of the junction unmatched.

The rearrangement uses TRBV5-8 and TRBJ1-3; D not resolved. The CDR3 runs to 13 residues. Per germline, CDR1 SGHTS and CDR2 YDEGEE. Trimming took off 4 bases at V and 4 bases at J, with 9 bases between the two ends. The CDR3 loop is CASSIQTGNTIYF. CDR3 DNA sequence: TGTGCCAGCAGCATCCAGACAGGAAACACCATATATTTT.

This clone was detected a few times. The chain recombines TRBV10-2 with TRBJ2-3; TRBD2 matches 8 bases. Germline CDR1 WSHSY, CDR2 SAAADI. Losses at the gene ends were 0 bases for V and 5 bases for J; bases not matched to a gene: 10. The CDR3 covers 17 residues. CDR3 in amino acids: CASSESQGLVARDTQYF. CDR3 coding DNA: TGCGCCAGCAGTGAGTCGCAGGGACTAGTTGCTAGAGATACGCAGTATTTT.

The chain uses TRBV27 and TRBJ2-7, with D perhaps TRBD2 (6 bases). The CDR3 runs 14 residues. Trimming removed 2 bases at V and 7 bases at J, with 15 bases between. CDR1 is MNHEY and CDR2 is SMNVEV in the germline V gene (reference sequence). In DNA form, the CDR3 reads TGTGCCAGCAGTTTAAGGCTGGGAGGACTGGAGCAGTACTTC. It is translated as CASSLRLGGLEQYF.

The J gene is TRBJ1-2, the V gene TRBV16, with D unclear. V was pared by 3 bases and J by 9 bases, with 17 bases between. CDR1 and CDR2 from the germline V gene are KGHSY and FQNENV. This CDR3 region has 14 residues. The CDR3 reads CASSQERTELSYTF. As DNA, the CDR3 is TGTGCCAGCAGCCAGGAAAGAACCGAATTGAGCTACACCTTC.

The V and J genes are TRBV7-9 and TRBJ2-1, with TRBD2 matching 9 bases. This CDR3 is built from 15 residues. Losses at the gene ends were 5 bases for V and 5 bases for J; bases not matched to a gene: 7. CDR1 is SEHNR and CDR2 is FQNEAQ in the germline V gene (reference sequence). In DNA, the CDR3 is TGTGCCAGCAGCCTGGGACTAGCTAGGCACAATGAGCAGTTCTTC. It encodes CASSLGLARHNEQFF.

V and J are TRBV5-4 and TRBJ1-4, with a possible D match to TRBD1 (6 bases). The germline V gene has CDR1 SGHNT and CDR2 YYREEE (reference sequence). The CDR3 spans 18 residues. Trimming took 0 bases from V and 5 from J, leaving 20 bases between them. The CDR3 bases are TGTGCCAGCAGCTTGGGGCGAACGAGGGACAACAGAAATGAAAAACTGTTTTTT. Translating gives CASSLGRTRDNRNEKLFF. The full variable domain, its missing parts supplied by reference TRBV5-4 and TRBJ1-4, is ETGVTQSPTHLIKTRGQQVTLRCSSQSGHNTVSWYQQALGQGPQFIFQYYREEENGRGNFPPRFSGLQFPNYSSELNVNALELDDSALYLCASSLGRTRDNRNEKLFFGSGTQLSVL.

V gene TRBV9 combines with J gene TRBJ1-3; 7 bases fit TRBD1. The V gene end was trimmed by 3 bases and the J gene end by 0 bases; junction bases not matched to a gene: 3. CDR1 SGDLS and CDR2 YYNGEE come from the germline V gene. This CDR3 has 15 residues. As DNA, the CDR3 is TGTGCCAGCAGCGAACAGGGGTTCTCTGGAAACACCATATATTTT. Amino acid sequence: CASSEQGFSGNTIYF.

V is TRBV29-1 and J is TRBJ1-2; TRBD1 is a possible D gene (5 bases). The germline CDR1 and CDR2 sequences are SQVTM and ANQGSEA. The CDR3 consists of 13 residues. The V gene lost 3 bases and the J gene lost 0 bases, with 8 bases spanning the gap. The CDR3 here is CSVEGLANYGYTF. CDR3 nucleotide sequence: TGCAGCGTTGAGGGACTAGCTAACTATGGCTACACCTTC.

This clone has a single count. The rearrangement links TRBV6-6 to TRBJ1-5; D gene unclear. The CDR3 consists of 12 residues. The germline gives CDR1 MNHNY, CDR2 SVGAGI (reference sequence). V was trimmed by 0 bases and J by 8 bases, leaving 5 bases between them. The CDR3 DNA reads TGTGCCAGCAGTTACTCGTACGAGCCCCAGCATTTT. It is translated as CASSYSYEPQHF.

The chain recombines TRBV6-5 with TRBJ1-1; D is unclear. CDR1 is MNHEY, CDR2 SVGAGI, per germline. V lost 0 bases and J 4 bases, leaving 12 bases between the germline ends. There are 15 residues in the CDR3. CDR3: CASSYSNRGATEAFF. As DNA, the CDR3 is TGTGCCAGCAGTTACTCGAATCGGGGTGCCACTGAAGCTTTCTTT.

This clone was seen a few times. DNA of the CDR3: TGTGCCAGCAGTTTATTAGCGGGAAGGTACAATGAGCAGTTCTTC. It translates to CASSLLAGRYNEQFF. The chain has TRBV27 and TRBJ2-1; 8 nucleotides line up with TRBD2. Per germline, CDR1 MNHEY and CDR2 SMNVEV (reference sequence). The CDR3 has 15 amino acids. The junction had 3 bases not matched to a gene; V was cut back by 1 base and J by 4 bases.

The chain links TRBV28 to TRBJ2-7; 10 nucleotides align to TRBD1. The CDR3 totals 14 residues. V shed 4 bases, J shed 6 bases, and the junction held 6 bases outside the gene matches. The germline V gene encodes CDR1 MDHEN and CDR2 SYDVKM. CDR3 loop: CASSSRDRGGEQYF. The CDR3 DNA reads as TGTGCCAGCAGTTCCCGGGACAGGGGTGGCGAGCAGTACTTC.

This clone was seen just once. The chain links TRBV7-6 to TRBJ1-4; D not resolved. The germline V gene has CDR1 SGHVS and CDR2 FNYEAQ. The V end was cut by 0 bases, the J end by 7 bases, with 15 bases between. The CDR3 covers 16 residues. In DNA form, the CDR3 reads TGTGCCAGCAGCTTAGCGCGCCCAGGTGGCGGTGAAAAACTGTTTTTT. Its translation is CASSLARPGGGEKLFF.

The chain has TRBV15 and TRBJ1-2, with D maybe TRBD1 (5 bases). The V gene's germline CDR1 is LNHNV and CDR2 YYDKDF (reference sequence). The V end lost 0 bases, the J end lost 4 bases, and 12 bases lay between the germline ends. The CDR3 loop spans 15 amino acids. The CDR3 protein is CATSRERGGAYGYTF. For the CDR3, the DNA is TGTGCCACCAGCAGAGAAAGAGGAGGGGCCTATGGCTACACCTTC.

J is TRBJ2-7 and V is TRBV15; 7 nucleotides align to TRBD1. With 1 base clipped from V and 7 bases from J, the junction kept 4 bases outside the gene matches. This CDR3 is 13 amino acids long. Germline V gene lookup returns CDR1 LNHNV and CDR2 YYDKDF (reference sequence). The CDR3 region is CATSRGTGGEQYV. The CDR3 DNA reads TGTGCCACCAGCAGAGGGACAGGCGGGGAGCAGTACGTC.

The chain links TRBV7-2 to TRBJ1-1, with D perhaps TRBD1 (5 bases). V was pared by 1 base and J by 6 bases, with 12 bases between. From germline, CDR1 is SGHTA and CDR2 FQGNSA. The CDR3 has 14 residues. The CDR3 loop is CASSLGRGVAEAFF. The DNA for the CDR3 is TGTGCCAGCAGCTTAGGGAGAGGGGTGGCTGAAGCTTTCTTT.

This clone was observed a few times. The chain links TRBV29-1 to TRBJ1-1, with no clear D. Trimming pared 3 bases from V and 0 bases from J, leaving 8 bases between. The CDR3 is made up of 13 amino acids. Germline loops: CDR1 SQVTM, CDR2 ANQGSEA. The chain's CDR3 is CSVEEVMNTEAFF. The CDR3 bases are TGCAGCGTTGAGGAGGTTATGAACACTGAAGCTTTCTTT.

This chain connects TRBV7-8 to TRBJ1-2, with 7 bases fitting TRBD1. This CDR3 has 14 residues. The V segment lost 6 bases and the J segment 3 bases; nucleotides outside the gene matches: 7. CDR1 is SGHVS, CDR2 FQNEAQ, per germline. CDR3: CASREDRSDYGYTF. The CDR3 DNA reads TGTGCCAGCAGAGAGGACAGGTCGGACTATGGCTACACCTTC.

CDR3 sequence: CASSKSRDTEAFF. The CDR3 DNA is TGTGCCAGCAGTAAGTCCAGGGACACTGAAGCTTTCTTT. The rearrangement links TRBV27 to TRBJ1-1, with D tentatively TRBD1 (5 bases). Germline loops: CDR1 MNHEY, CDR2 SMNVEV (reference sequence). V lost 5 bases to trimming and J lost 3 bases, with 10 bases between them. This CDR3 contains 13 residues.

The chain combines TRBV28 with TRBJ2-7; D is perhaps TRBD1 or TRBD2 (6 bases each). CDR1 is MDHEN, CDR2 SYDVKM, per germline. With 6 bases removed from V and 1 base from J, the gap between germline ends came to 19 bases. The CDR3 has 16 residues. The CDR3 DNA follows: TGTGCCAGCAGGACCCAGGGGAGCGGGTCTTCCTACGAGCAGTACTTC. As protein: CASRTQGSGSSYEQYF.

This clone has a single count. This chain joins TRBV5-1 and TRBJ2-2, with a weak D call TRBD1 (6 bases). The CDR3 sequence is 18 residues long. Trimming took 4 bases from V and 7 from J, leaving 26 bases between them. The germline V gene encodes CDR1 SGHRS and CDR2 YFSETQ. In nucleotides, the CDR3 is TGCGCCAGCAGCGGGGGCCTTTTAGCGACCTCCTTCCTCGGGGAGCTGTTTTTT. Amino acid sequence: CASSGGLLATSFLGELFF. The variable domain in full, with the rest retrieved from reference TRBV5-1 and TRBJ2-2, is KAGVTQTPRYLIKTRGQQVTLSCSPISGHRSVSWYQQTPGQGLQFLFEYFSETQRNKGNFPGRFSGRQFSNSRSEMNVSTLELGDSALYLCASSGGLLATSFLGELFFGEGSRLTVL.